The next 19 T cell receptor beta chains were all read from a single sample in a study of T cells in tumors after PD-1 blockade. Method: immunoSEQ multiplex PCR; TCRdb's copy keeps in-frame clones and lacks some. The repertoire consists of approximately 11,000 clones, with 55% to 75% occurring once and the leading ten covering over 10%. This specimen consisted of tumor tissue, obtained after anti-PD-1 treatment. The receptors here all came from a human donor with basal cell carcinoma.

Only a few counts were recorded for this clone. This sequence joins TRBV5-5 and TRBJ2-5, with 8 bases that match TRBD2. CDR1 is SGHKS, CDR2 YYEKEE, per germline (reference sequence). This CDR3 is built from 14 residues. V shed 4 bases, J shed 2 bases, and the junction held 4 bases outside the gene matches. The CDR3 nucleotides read TGTGCCAGCAGCGGGATAGCGGGACAAGAGACCCAGTACTTC. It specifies CASSGIAGQETQYF.

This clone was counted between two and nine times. For the CDR3, the DNA is TGTGCCAGCAGCTTTGCACTTGGAGACTCCTACGAGCAGTACTTC. Residues: CASSFALGDSYEQYF. The chain uses TRBV11-3 and TRBJ2-7; D ambiguous. V gave up 3 bases and J gave up 0 bases, with 12 bases separating them. This CDR3 is 15 amino acids long. The germline gives CDR1 SGHNT, CDR2 YENEEA.

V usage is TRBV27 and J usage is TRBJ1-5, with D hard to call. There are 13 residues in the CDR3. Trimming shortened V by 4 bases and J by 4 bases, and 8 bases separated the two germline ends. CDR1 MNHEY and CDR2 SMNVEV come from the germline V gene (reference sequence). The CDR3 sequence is CASSSSGNQPQHF. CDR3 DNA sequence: TGTGCCAGCAGTTCCTCGGGTAATCAGCCCCAGCATTTT.

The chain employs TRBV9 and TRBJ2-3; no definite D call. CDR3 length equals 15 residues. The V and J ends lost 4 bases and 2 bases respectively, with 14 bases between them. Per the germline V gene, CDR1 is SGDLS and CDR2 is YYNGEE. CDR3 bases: TGTGCCAGCAGCCTTGGTCTTCCCCTCACAGATACGCAGTATTTT. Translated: CASSLGLPLTDTQYF.

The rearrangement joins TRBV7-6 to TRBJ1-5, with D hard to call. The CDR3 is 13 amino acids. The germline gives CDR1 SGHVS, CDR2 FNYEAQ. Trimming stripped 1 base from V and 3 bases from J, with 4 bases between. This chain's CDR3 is CASSLGVNQPQHF. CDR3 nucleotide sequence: TGTGCCAGCAGCTTAGGCGTCAATCAGCCCCAGCATTTT. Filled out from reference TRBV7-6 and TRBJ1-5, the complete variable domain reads GAGVSQSPRYKVTKRGQDVALRCDPISGHVSLYWYRQALGQGPEFLTYFNYEAQQDKSGLPNDRFSAERPEGSISTLTIQRTEQRDSAMYRCASSLGVNQPQHFGDGTRLSIL.

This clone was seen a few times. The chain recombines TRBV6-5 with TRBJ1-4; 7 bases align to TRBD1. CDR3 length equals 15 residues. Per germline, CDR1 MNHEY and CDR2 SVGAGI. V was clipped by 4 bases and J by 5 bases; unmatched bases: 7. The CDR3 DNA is TGTGCCAGCAGTTCAATACCGGGACAGAATGAAAAACTGTTTTTT. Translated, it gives CASSSIPGQNEKLFF.

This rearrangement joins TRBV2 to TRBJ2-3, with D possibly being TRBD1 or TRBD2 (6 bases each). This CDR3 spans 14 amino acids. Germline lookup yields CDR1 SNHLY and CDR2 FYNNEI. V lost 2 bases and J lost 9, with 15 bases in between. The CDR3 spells CASSERGDGTTQYF. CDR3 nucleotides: TGTGCCAGCAGTGAAAGGGGGGATGGGACAACGCAGTATTTT.

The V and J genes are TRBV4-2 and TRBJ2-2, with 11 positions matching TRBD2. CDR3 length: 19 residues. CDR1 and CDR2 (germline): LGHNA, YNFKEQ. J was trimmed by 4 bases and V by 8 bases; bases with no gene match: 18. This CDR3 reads CASVPLGLAEGWGTGELFF. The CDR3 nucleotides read TGTGCCAGCGTCCCATTGGGACTAGCGGAGGGGTGGGGCACCGGGGAGCTGTTTTTT.

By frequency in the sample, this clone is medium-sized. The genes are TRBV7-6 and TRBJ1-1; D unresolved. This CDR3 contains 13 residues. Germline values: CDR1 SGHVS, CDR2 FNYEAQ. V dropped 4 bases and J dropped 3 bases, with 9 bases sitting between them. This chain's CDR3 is CASSYQSYTEAFF. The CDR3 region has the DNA TGTGCCAGCAGCTACCAGTCCTACACTGAAGCTTTCTTT.

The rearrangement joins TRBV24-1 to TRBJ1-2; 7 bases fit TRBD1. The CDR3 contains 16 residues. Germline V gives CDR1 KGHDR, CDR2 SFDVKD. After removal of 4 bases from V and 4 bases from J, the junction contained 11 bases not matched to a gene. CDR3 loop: CATSDRGTAEGYGYTF. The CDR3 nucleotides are TGTGCCACCAGTGACCGGGGGACAGCGGAGGGCTATGGCTACACCTTC.

The CDR3 spells CASSAGQGTMNTEAFF. CDR3 nucleotides: TGTGCCAGCAGTGCGGGACAGGGCACCATGAACACTGAAGCTTTCTTT. The chain couples TRBV27 to TRBJ1-1, with 9 positions matching TRBD1. Germline values: CDR1 MNHEY, CDR2 SMNVEV (reference sequence). V shed 5 bases and J 0 bases; nucleotides not matched to a gene: 7. The CDR3 has 16 residues.

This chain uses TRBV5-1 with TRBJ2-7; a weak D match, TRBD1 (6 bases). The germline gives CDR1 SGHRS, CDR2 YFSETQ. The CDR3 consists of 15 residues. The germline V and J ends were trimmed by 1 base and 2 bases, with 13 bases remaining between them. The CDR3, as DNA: TGCGCCAGCAGCTTGTTGACAGGAGCGACCTACGAGCAGTACTTC. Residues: CASSLLTGATYEQYF.

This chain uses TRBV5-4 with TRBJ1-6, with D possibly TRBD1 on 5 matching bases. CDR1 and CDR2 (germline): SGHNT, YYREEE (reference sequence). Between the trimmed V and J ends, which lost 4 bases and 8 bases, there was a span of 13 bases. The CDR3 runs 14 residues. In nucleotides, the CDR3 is TGTGCCAGCAGCACCGGGGCTGGGGATTCACCCCTCCACTTT. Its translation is CASSTGAGDSPLHF.

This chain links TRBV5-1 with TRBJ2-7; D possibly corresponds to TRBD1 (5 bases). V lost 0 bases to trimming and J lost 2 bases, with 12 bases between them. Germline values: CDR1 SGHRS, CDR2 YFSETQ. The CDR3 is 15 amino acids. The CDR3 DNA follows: TGCGCCAGCAGCTTGGGTGCTGACAGTACCTACGAGCAGTACTTC. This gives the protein CASSLGADSTYEQYF.

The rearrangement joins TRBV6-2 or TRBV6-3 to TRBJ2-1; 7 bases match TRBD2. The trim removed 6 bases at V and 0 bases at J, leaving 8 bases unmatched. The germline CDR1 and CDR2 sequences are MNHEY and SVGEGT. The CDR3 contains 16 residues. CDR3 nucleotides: TGTGCCAGCAGCCCCACCGGCGGGAGCTCCTACAATGAGCAGTTCTTC. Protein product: CASSPTGGSSYNEQFF.

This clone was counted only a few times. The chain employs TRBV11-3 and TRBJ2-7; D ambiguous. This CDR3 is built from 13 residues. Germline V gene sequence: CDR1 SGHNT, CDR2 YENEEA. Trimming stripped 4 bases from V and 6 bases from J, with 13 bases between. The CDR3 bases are TGTGCCAGCAGCTCGGGCCCCATGGGCGAGCAGTACTTC. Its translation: CASSSGPMGEQYF.

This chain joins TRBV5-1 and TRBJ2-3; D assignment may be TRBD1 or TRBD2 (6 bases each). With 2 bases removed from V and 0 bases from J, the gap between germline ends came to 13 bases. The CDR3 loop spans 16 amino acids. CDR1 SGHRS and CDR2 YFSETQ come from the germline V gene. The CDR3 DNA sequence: TGCGCCAGCAGCTTACTGGGGGGCCTAAGCACAGATACGCAGTATTTT. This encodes CASSLLGGLSTDTQYF.

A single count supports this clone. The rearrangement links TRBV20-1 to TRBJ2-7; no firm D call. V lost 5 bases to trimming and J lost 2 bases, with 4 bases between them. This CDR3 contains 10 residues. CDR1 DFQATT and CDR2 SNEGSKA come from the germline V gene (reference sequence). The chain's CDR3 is CSAGTYEQYF. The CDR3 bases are TGCAGTGCTGGCACCTACGAGCAGTACTTC.

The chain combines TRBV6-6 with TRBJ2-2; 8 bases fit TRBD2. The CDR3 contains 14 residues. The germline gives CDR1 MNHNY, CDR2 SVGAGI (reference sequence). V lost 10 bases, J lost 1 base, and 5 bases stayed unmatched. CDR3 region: CATRAGVNTGELFF. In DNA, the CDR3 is TGTGCCACGCGAGCGGGGGTGAACACCGGGGAGCTGTTTTTT.